This is a list of T cell receptor beta chains from one sample in a study of response to subunit inactivated influenza vaccine. A single record per CDR3 protein comes from TCRdb applying MiXCR to the RT-PCR reads. The sample carries roughly 570,000 distinct CDR3 sequences, about an eighth recorded once. The material sequenced was PBMCs from blood, taken about 40 days after vaccination. These receptors originate from a man aged 50 or older who received an inactivated influenza vaccine. Each CDR3 is given with its conserved first and last residue. A D gene is named only where the DNA matches it firmly. Size tells how often a clone was seen (once, few, many) or the class of an expanded clone, and some rows leave it out.

TRBV20-1	TRBD2	few	TRBJ2-3	CSARGTSNLDTQYF	TGCAGTGCTAGGGGGACTAGTAATTTGGATACGCAGTATTTT
TRBV29-1	TRBD1	many	TRBJ2-2	CSVEDRDRGNTGELFF	TGCAGCGTTGAAGACCGGGACAGGGGGAACACCGGGGAGCTGTTTTTT
TRBV20-1	TRBD1	few	TRBJ2-1	CSAGPRTGVSNEQFF	TGCAGTGCCGGGCCCCGGACAGGGGTTTCGAATGAGCAGTTCTTC
TRBV11-2	NA	many	TRBJ1-3	CASSAQGTVDTIYF	TGTGCCAGCAGCGCGCAGGGGACGGTGGACACCATATATTTT
TRBV7-9	NA	NA	TRBJ1-4	CASRPVPGDEKLFF	TGTGCCAGCAGGCCGGTTCCAGGGGATGAAAAACTGTTTTTT
TRBV7-3	TRBD1	few	TRBJ2-1	CASSLRGQGRSYNEQFF	TGTGCCAGCAGCTTACGGGGACAGGGTCGGTCCTACAATGAGCAGTTCTTC
TRBV12-3/TRBV12-4	TRBD1	few	TRBJ1-1	CASSHDRAFWGNTEAFF	TGTGCCAGCAGTCACGACAGGGCCTTCTGGGGGAACACTGAAGCTTTCTTT
TRBV20-1	TRBD2	NA	TRBJ2-1	CSAKKSRGKREGNYNEQFF	TGCAGTGCTAAAAAGTCGCGGGGGAAGCGGGAGGGAAACTACAATGAGCAGTTCTTC
TRBV5-1	TRBD2	NA	TRBJ2-5	CASSTMSSGQETQYF	TGCGCCAGCAGCACCATGTCTAGCGGACAAGAGACCCAGTACTTC
TRBV10-3	NA	NA	TRBJ2-5	CAIIGQSQETQYF	TGTGCCATCATTGGACAGAGCCAAGAGACCCAGTACTTC
TRBV7-2	TRBD2	NA	TRBJ2-1	CASRTGGSSYNEQFF	TGTGCCAGCAGAACCGGGGGGAGCTCCTACAATGAGCAGTTCTTC
TRBV5-1	TRBD1	few	TRBJ2-1	CASSLNGDRGGEQFF	TGCGCCAGCAGCCTAAATGGGGACAGGGGGGGTGAGCAGTTCTTC
TRBV20-1	TRBD1	NA	TRBJ2-5	CSANPDRGLQETQYF	TGCAGTGCTAACCCGGACAGGGGCCTGCAAGAGACCCAGTACTTC
TRBV6-1	TRBD2	NA	TRBJ2-1	CATTVAGGYFYNEQFF	TGTGCCACCACGGTAGCGGGAGGGTATTTCTACAATGAGCAGTTCTTC
TRBV5-4	TRBD2	few	TRBJ2-5	CASTQREGRGETQYF	TGTGCCAGCACCCAACGGGAGGGCCGAGGAGAGACCCAGTACTTC
TRBV5-1	NA	NA	TRBJ2-7	CASSLARQGYEQYF	TGCGCCAGCAGCTTGGCCCGGCAGGGCTACGAGCAGTACTTC
TRBV28	NA	many	TRBJ2-7	CARNLGVVKLRVEYF	TGTGCCAGGAACTTGGGCGTAGTTAAGCTCCGAGTGGAGTACTTC
TRBV7-2	NA	few	TRBJ1-1	CASSVTRDTEAFF	TGTGCCAGCAGCGTGACGAGGGACACTGAAGCTTTCTTT
TRBV29-1	NA	NA	TRBJ2-3	CSVDREIDTQYF	TGCAGCGTTGACAGGGAGATAGATACGCAGTATTTT
TRBV10-3	TRBD1	NA	TRBJ1-2	CAITPDRLVGYTF	TGTGCCATCACCCCGGACAGGCTGGTCGGCTACACCTTC
TRBV15	TRBD1	NA	TRBJ1-5	CATSMLQGIQPQHF	TGTGCCACCAGCATGCTACAGGGGATTCAGCCCCAGCATTTT
TRBV7-2	TRBD2	NA	TRBJ2-2	CASRTQLAGGPHGELFF	TGTGCCAGCAGGACCCAACTAGCGGGGGGGCCGCACGGGGAGCTGTTTTTT
TRBV5-5	NA	many	TRBJ1-2	CASSLLGGPGYTF	TGTGCCAGCAGCTTGTTGGGGGGGCCTGGCTACACCTTC
TRBV5-1	TRBD2	many	TRBJ2-1	CASSAPSGTYNEQFF	TGCGCCAGCAGCGCCCCTAGCGGGACCTACAATGAGCAGTTCTTC
TRBV29-1	TRBD2	few	TRBJ2-5	CSVTLAGRDWETQYF	TGCAGCGTGACACTAGCGGGGAGGGATTGGGAGACCCAGTACTTC
TRBV10-3	NA	NA	TRBJ1-4	CAISETNEKLFF	TGTGCCATCAGTGAGACCAATGAAAAACTGTTTTTT
TRBV18	NA	few	TRBJ1-2	CASSGDLIYGYTF	TGTGCCAGCTCAGGGGACTTGATCTATGGCTACACCTTC
TRBV7-2	TRBD1	NA	TRBJ2-4	CASSGATGTKNIQYF	TGTGCCAGCAGCGGTGCGACAGGGACCAAAAACATTCAGTACTTC
TRBV5-5	NA	few	TRBJ2-7	CASSFLTSSYEQYF	TGTGCCAGCAGCTTCCTGACTAGCTCCTACGAGCAGTACTTC
TRBV12-3/TRBV12-4	NA	NA	TRBJ1-2	CASSSHNYGYTF	TGTGCCAGCAGTTCCCATAACTATGGCTACACCTTC
TRBV10-3	NA	NA	TRBJ1-2	CAISGTGNHGYTF	TGTGCCATCAGTGGCACAGGGAACCATGGCTACACCTTC
TRBV20-1	NA	many	TRBJ1-1	CSARSPDSTEAFF	TGCAGTGCTAGAAGCCCCGACAGCACTGAAGCTTTCTTT
TRBV4-3	NA	many	TRBJ1-3	CASSQDFRSSGNTIYF	TGCGCCAGCAGCCAAGATTTCCGGTCTTCTGGAAACACCATATATTTT
TRBV7-2	NA	few	TRBJ2-3	CASSPTGRQYF	TGTGCCAGCAGCCCAACGGGACGGCAGTATTTT
TRBV6-1	TRBD2	many	TRBJ2-1	CASRTLPGLGYNEQFF	TGTGCCAGCAGAACCCTCCCGGGACTAGGCTACAATGAGCAGTTCTTC
TRBV5-5	TRBD2	NA	TRBJ2-1	CASRQTSGRTNEQFF	TGTGCCAGCAGGCAGACTAGCGGGAGGACCAATGAGCAGTTCTTC
TRBV6-2/TRBV6-3	NA	many	TRBJ2-1	CASSYSISVPYNEQFF	TGTGCCAGCAGCTACTCAATCAGTGTCCCCTACAATGAGCAGTTCTTC
TRBV20-1	TRBD1	few	TRBJ2-2	CSARAPDGTANTGELFF	TGCAGTGCTAGAGCGCCAGACGGGACAGCTAACACCGGGGAGCTGTTTTTT
TRBV6-4	NA	many	TRBJ2-3	CASSDLGGRTDTQYF	TGTGCCAGCAGTGACCTGGGGGGCCGGACAGATACGCAGTATTTT
TRBV2	NA	NA	TRBJ2-4	CASGSNTGILTKNIQYF	TGTGCCAGCGGATCAAATACAGGGATACTGACCAAAAACATTCAGTACTTC
TRBV7-9	NA	NA	TRBJ2-2	CASSLGSQGFGGELFF	TGTGCCAGCAGCTTAGGAAGTCAGGGGTTCGGCGGGGAGCTGTTTTTT
TRBV12-3/TRBV12-4	NA	few	TRBJ2-7	CASSFGTADEQYF	TGTGCCAGCAGTTTCGGAACCGCCGACGAGCAGTACTTC
TRBV7-9	TRBD2	few	TRBJ2-7	CASSTSDEQYF	TGTGCCAGCAGCACTAGCGACGAGCAGTACTTC
TRBV4-3	TRBD1	few	TRBJ1-2	CASSQDLGTGGGYTF	TGCGCCAGCAGCCAAGACTTAGGGACAGGGGGTGGCTACACCTTC
TRBV5-1	NA	few	TRBJ2-3	CASSLVRGAGDTQYF	TGCGCCAGCAGCTTGGTCCGGGGCGCAGGGGATACGCAGTATTTT
TRBV5-1	NA	few	TRBJ2-1	CASSLGEPRYNEQFF	TGCGCCAGCAGCTTGGGGGAGCCCAGGTACAATGAGCAGTTCTTC
TRBV20-1	NA	few	TRBJ1-3	CSAPGTASGNTIYF	TGCAGTGCCCCTGGGACGGCATCTGGAAACACCATATATTTT
TRBV27	TRBD2	few	TRBJ2-7	CASSLSSGKNEQYF	TGTGCCAGCAGTTTATCTAGCGGGAAGAACGAGCAGTACTTC
TRBV20-1	TRBD1	many	TRBJ1-2	CSARTGTVDGYTF	TGCAGTGCTAGGACAGGGACAGTGGATGGCTACACCTTC
TRBV5-5	TRBD2	many	TRBJ2-1	CASSYGTSGGSYNEQFF	TGTGCCAGCAGTTACGGGACTAGCGGGGGCTCCTACAATGAGCAGTTCTTC
TRBV5-5	TRBD1	few	TRBJ2-1	CASSLPRTGTYNEQFF	TGTGCCAGCAGCTTGCCTAGGACAGGGACCTACAATGAGCAGTTCTTC
TRBV4-3	NA	few	TRBJ1-5	CASSQAPNQPQHF	TGCGCCAGCAGCCAAGCACCCAATCAGCCCCAGCATTTT